What follows is one TCR beta chain and its context. Antigen unknown. The entry originates in a study of graft-versus-host responses after intestinal transplantation. Study context: Following induction with anti-thymocyte globulin, all recipients were given tacrolimus and steroids for two to four years.

Study observations and caveats: There were GvH clones found in recipient marrow, and some of them appeared first in ileum or blood. Early post-transplant HvG declines showed an association with peak circulating GvH clone levels.

The V gene lost 3 bases and the J gene lost 0 bases, with 12 bases spanning the gap. Germline values: CDR1 MDHEN, CDR2 SYDVKM. The CDR3 sequence is 16 residues long. Sequenced by immunoSEQ multiplex PCR; TCRdb stores in-frame clones only, minus some. This sample has tens of thousands of clones, with over 65% found just once. The material was PBMCs, obtained 28 days after intestinal transplant. This sequence joins TRBV28 and TRBJ2-4; the D is unclear. This sequence originates from a human patient who received an intestinal transplant, so some T cells may come from the graft donor. The CDR3 spells CASSFSGTIAKNIQYF. DNA of the CDR3: TGTGCCAGCAGTTTCTCAGGTACCATAGCCAAAAACATTCAGTACTTC.